A single sample is the source of the 10 T cell receptor beta chains below, sequenced in a study of blood T cell repertoires in COVID-19. Clones were sequenced by immunoSEQ multiplex PCR, and TCRdb holds only the in-frame ones, with some missing. This sample has 350,000 to 450,000 clones, with around 90% found just once. The sample was peripheral blood. The source of these receptors is a man aged 40-55 years with acute or convalescent COVID-19.

The gene calls are TRBV30 and TRBJ1-1; D may be TRBD1 (5 bases). The V gene lost 4 bases and the J gene lost 4 bases, with 13 bases spanning the gap. The length of the CDR3 is 13 residues. Germline assignment: CDR1 GTSNPN and CDR2 SVGIG (reference sequence). CDR3 in amino acids: CAWTKGSGTEAFF. The CDR3 coding sequence is TGTGCCTGGACCAAGGGGTCAGGCACTGAAGCTTTCTTT.

This chain uses TRBV19 with TRBJ2-3; tentatively, D is TRBD1 (6 bases). The CDR3 has 13 amino acids. CDR1 and CDR2 (germline): LNHDA, SQIVND (reference sequence). V was pared by 3 bases and J by 5 bases, with 9 bases between. The CDR3 is CASSINREDTQYF. CDR3 nucleotide sequence: TGTGCCAGTAGTATTAACAGGGAAGATACGCAGTATTTT. The variable domain in full, completed from reference TRBV19 and TRBJ2-3, reads DGGITQSPKYLFRKEGQNVTLSCEQNLNHDAMYWYRQDPGQGLRLIYYSQIVNDFQKGDIAEGYSVSREKKESFPLTVTSAQKNPTAFYLCASSINREDTQYFGPGTRLTVL.

The gene calls are TRBV4-2 and TRBJ1-2; 12 bases are shared with TRBD1. The CDR3 sequence is 16 residues long. With 4 bases clipped from V and 3 bases from J, the junction kept 6 bases outside the gene matches. Germline assignment: CDR1 LGHNA and CDR2 YNFKEQ. The CDR3 is CASSLAGTGGDYGYTF. The CDR3 bases are TGTGCCAGCAGCCTTGCCGGGACAGGGGGCGACTATGGCTACACCTTC.

The chain has TRBV12-3 or TRBV12-4 and TRBJ2-1, with TRBD1 matching over 8 bases. Losses at the gene ends were 6 bases for V and 8 bases for J; bases not matched to a gene: 3. This CDR3 comprises 12 residues. The CDR3, as DNA: TGTGCCAGCAGGGGGACAGGCGATGAGCAGTTCTTC. It yields the protein CASRGTGDEQFF.

The V and J genes are TRBV9 and TRBJ2-2; tentative D call: TRBD2 (6 bases). Trimming removed 5 bases from V and 1 base from J, with 15 bases in between. The CDR3 totals 16 residues. Germline values: CDR1 SGDLS, CDR2 YYNGEE. CDR3 sequence reads: CASSEGRLGNTGELFF. Written as DNA, the CDR3 is TGTGCCAGCAGTGAGGGACGACTAGGGAACACCGGGGAGCTGTTTTTT.

This clone was seen once. Other DNA variants within this sample encode the same CDR3. The chain has TRBV30 and TRBJ1-1; D is unclear. The CDR3 is 14 amino acids. The germline gives CDR1 GTSNPN, CDR2 SVGIG (reference sequence). The V gene lost 0 bases and the J gene lost 5 bases, with 13 bases spanning the gap. CDR3 sequence (DNA): TGTGCCTGGAGTGTGTTGGGAGCGGGAACTGAAGCTTTCTTT. This translates into CAWSVLGAGTEAFF.

The rearrangement uses TRBV6-5 and TRBJ2-1; D is possibly TRBD2 (7 bases). The CDR3 length is 14 residues. Trimming pared 5 bases from V and 6 bases from J, leaving 14 bases between. Germline V gives CDR1 MNHEY, CDR2 SVGAGI. CDR3 sequence: CASSRGGALNEQFF. As DNA, the CDR3 is TGTGCCAGCAGTAGAGGGGGGGCCCTCAATGAGCAGTTCTTC.

This chain uses TRBV19 with TRBJ1-1, with 8 nucleotides matching TRBD1. After removal of 1 base from V and 11 bases from J, the junction contained 6 bases not matched to a gene. From germline, CDR1 is LNHDA and CDR2 SQIVND (reference sequence). The CDR3 runs 13 residues. Here the CDR3 reads CASSIGGQAWAFF. CDR3 in DNA: TGTGCCAGTAGTATAGGGGGACAGGCGTGGGCTTTCTTT.

The V call is TRBV9, the J call TRBJ1-2; D remains ambiguous. Germline values: CDR1 SGDLS, CDR2 YYNGEE. The CDR3 extends over 15 amino acids. The V and J ends lost 4 bases and 5 bases respectively, with 18 bases between them. Here the CDR3 reads CASSSRPESLYGYTF. CDR3 coding DNA: TGTGCCAGCAGCTCCCGCCCGGAGTCACTATATGGCTACACCTTC.

The V gene is TRBV11-2, the J gene TRBJ1-1; 7 bases line up with TRBD1. Germline CDR1 SGHAT, CDR2 FQNNGV. The CDR3 covers 15 residues. The V segment lost 3 bases and the J segment 1 base; nucleotides outside the gene matches: 5. CDR3 region: CASSFSGTANTEAFF. In DNA form, the CDR3 reads TGTGCCAGCAGCTTCTCCGGGACAGCGAACACTGAAGCTTTCTTT.